Below, 21 T cell receptor beta chains from the same sample are listed, as sequenced in a study of blood T cell repertoires in COVID-19. Sequencing was performed with immunoSEQ multiplex PCR; in TCRdb, only in-frame clones are kept and a portion is missing. Seen here are 380,000 or so clones, roughly nine tenths observed once, and the top ten hold around 1.2%. Sequences were obtained from peripheral blood. The receptors here all came from a man aged 40-50 years with acute or convalescent COVID-19.

This clone occurred a few times. The chain employs TRBV7-3 and TRBJ1-1, with 10 bases identical to TRBD1. Germline-derived CDR1 and CDR2 are SGHTA and FQGTGA. Trimming took 1 base from V and 4 from J; bases not matched to a gene: 6. The CDR3 has 16 amino acids. CDR3 amino acids: CASSLRDRGPLTEAFF. The DNA for the CDR3 is TGTGCCAGCAGCTTAAGGGACAGGGGTCCTCTCACTGAAGCTTTCTTT.

V is TRBV21-1 and J is TRBJ2-5; TRBD2 is the table's D call, not checked against the DNA. TRBV21-1 is a known pseudogene. The CDR3 contains 16 residues. The CDR3 nucleotides are TGTGCCAGCAGCAAAGTGGACAGGACTAGCGGGGAGACCCAGTACTTC. Its translation: CASSKVDRTSGETQYF.

The sample holds one count of this clone. At one end the junction does not follow the germline gene, possibly because of a read error. This CDR3 is also generated by other DNA sequences in the sample. The J gene is TRBJ2-7, the V gene TRBV6-5; 7 bases are a match to TRBD1. Germline loops: CDR1 MNHEY, CDR2 SVGAGI. This CDR3 region has 13 residues. Here the CDR3 DNA reads TGTGCCAGTAGTTCACAGGGGTACGGCGAGCAGTACTTC. Its protein product is CASSSQGYGEQYF.

The rearrangement joins TRBV7-3 to TRBJ1-2; D is possibly TRBD1 (6 bases). The CDR3 consists of 13 residues. The ends were cut back, 5 bases at V and 6 bases at J, with 13 bases in the middle. CDR1 is SGHTA, CDR2 FQGTGA, per germline. The CDR3 DNA follows: TGTGCCAGCAGCCCACGGGGGGCCGATGGCTACACCTTC. It yields the protein CASSPRGADGYTF. Full variable domain (outside the CDR3, taken from reference TRBV7-3 and TRBJ1-2): GAGVSQTPSNKVTEKGKYVELRCDPISGHTALYWYRQSLGQGPEFLIYFQGTGAADDSGLPNDRFFAVRPEGSVSTLKIQRTERGDSAVYLCASSPRGADGYTFGSGTRLTVV.

The gene calls are TRBV5-1 and TRBJ1-3; 7 positions agree with TRBD1. V was pared by 0 bases and J by 0 bases, with 6 bases of the junction left unmatched. Germline V lookup: CDR1 SGHRS, CDR2 YFSETQ. The CDR3 is made up of 17 amino acids. This CDR3 reads CASSLEGTESSGNTIYF. DNA for the CDR3: TGCGCCAGCAGCTTGGAAGGGACAGAGAGCTCTGGAAACACCATATATTTT.

The chain links TRBV9 to TRBJ2-1; a possible D gene is TRBD2 (5 bases). Germline CDR1 and CDR2: SGDLS and YYNGEE. The CDR3 loop spans 13 amino acids. Between the trimmed V and J ends, which lost 4 bases and 7 bases, there was a span of 12 bases. The CDR3 bases are TGTGCCAGCAGCAAAGGAGGACCGAATGAGCAGTTCTTC. Its protein product is CASSKGGPNEQFF.

The V call is TRBV6-5, the J call TRBJ1-1, with D uncertain. Germline V gene sequence: CDR1 MNHEY, CDR2 SVGAGI. The length of the CDR3 is 13 residues. V lost 7 bases and J lost 1, with 10 bases in between. The CDR3 DNA follows: TGTGCCAGCATACCGCCAGAGAACACTGAAGCTTTCTTT. This gives the protein CASIPPENTEAFF.

The chain combines TRBV28 with TRBJ1-5; no clear D. CDR3 length: 10 amino acids. Germline loops: CDR1 MDHEN, CDR2 SYDVKM. The CDR3 nucleotides are TGTGCTACTCACGATCAGCCCCAGCATTTT. The encoded protein is CATHDQPQHF.

The genes are TRBV19 and TRBJ2-7; D is ambiguous. CDR1 and CDR2 (germline): LNHDA, SQIVND (reference sequence). This CDR3 contains 13 residues. Trimming stripped 2 bases from V and 3 bases from J, with 8 bases between. In DNA form, the CDR3 reads TGTGCCAGTAGTATACGTCAGGACTACGAGCAGTACTTC. It codes for CASSIRQDYEQYF.

The gene calls are TRBV4-1 and TRBJ1-5; TRBD1 matches at 8 bases. Germline V gene data show CDR1 as MGHRA and CDR2 as YSYEKL. Losses at the gene ends were 4 bases for V and 5 bases for J; bases not matched to a gene: 4. The length of the CDR3 is 14 residues. DNA of the CDR3: TGCGCCAGCAGCCTCGGACAGGGAGATCAGCCCCAGCATTTT. Protein product: CASSLGQGDQPQHF.

This clone was observed many times. The gene calls are TRBV5-1 and TRBJ2-2, with a tentative D call TRBD1 (6 bases). CDR3 size: 15 residues. V was cut by 5 bases and J by 4 bases, with 15 bases left in between. Germline CDR1 SGHRS, CDR2 YFSETQ. CDR3: CASRTGTLSTGELFF. The CDR3 DNA reads as TGCGCCAGCAGGACCGGGACATTAAGCACCGGGGAGCTGTTTTTT.

The chain uses TRBV9 and TRBJ1-2, with D hard to call. The germline CDR1 and CDR2 sequences are SGDLS and YYNGEE. Trimming left V 5 bases short and J 8 bases short, with 10 bases between. This CDR3 is built from 11 residues. CDR3 loop: CASSGHAGYTF. The DNA of the CDR3 is TGTGCCAGCAGTGGGCATGCGGGCTACACCTTC.

This clone was seen only once. The chain recombines TRBV10-1 with TRBJ2-1; TRBD2 matches 10 bases. The CDR3 consists of 16 residues. The trim removed 2 bases at V and 4 bases at J, leaving 5 bases unmatched. The germline V gene has CDR1 WNHNN and CDR2 SYGVQD (reference sequence). CDR3 amino acids: CASSESGGAGYNEQFF. The DNA for the CDR3 is TGCGCCAGCAGTGAGAGCGGGGGGGCGGGTTACAATGAGCAGTTCTTC.

This chain links TRBV7-9 with TRBJ2-5; D not certain. The CDR3 runs 13 residues. Between the trimmed V and J ends, which lost 5 bases and 5 bases, there was a span of 12 bases. CDR1 and CDR2 (germline): SEHNR, FQNEAQ (reference sequence). As DNA, the CDR3 is TGTGCCAGCAGCGAGAGAGAGGAGGAGACCCAGTACTTC. Translating it yields CASSEREEETQYF.

The rearrangement uses TRBV7-5 and TRBJ2-3; TRBD2 is the table's D call and was not checked against the DNA. TRBV7-5 is annotated as a pseudogene. CDR3 length equals 16 residues. CDR3 nucleotides: TGTGCCAGAAGCCTGCGACTAGCGGGGCCCACAGATACGCAGTATTTT. Amino acids: CARSLRLAGPTDTQYF.

This clone was seen a handful of times. The CDR3 is CASSSDRYNEQFF. CDR3 sequence (DNA): TGTGCCAGCAGTTCGGACAGATACAATGAGCAGTTCTTC. The V gene is TRBV2, the J gene TRBJ2-1; D might be TRBD1 (6 bases). The germline V and J ends were trimmed by 5 bases and 4 bases, with 9 bases remaining between them. Looked up from germline, CDR1 is SNHLY and CDR2 is FYNNEI. CDR3 size: 13 residues.

J is TRBJ1-6 and V is TRBV9, with D uncertain. The CDR3 runs 16 residues. The germline V and J ends were trimmed by 2 bases and 0 bases, with 9 bases remaining between them. CDR1 is SGDLS and CDR2 is YYNGEE in the germline V gene. The CDR3: CASSVFESSYNSPLHF. The CDR3 DNA reads as TGTGCCAGCAGCGTTTTTGAGAGCTCCTATAATTCACCCCTCCACTTT.

V is TRBV28 and J is TRBJ1-4, with a weak D call TRBD1 (6 bases). This CDR3 has 18 amino acids. The germline V gene has CDR1 MDHEN and CDR2 SYDVKM. The V end was cut by 7 bases, the J end by 3 bases, with 24 bases between. This chain's CDR3 is CASTFSVRGESSNEKLFF. CDR3 bases: TGTGCCAGCACCTTTTCCGTCAGGGGCGAATCTTCTAATGAAAAACTGTTTTTT. Supplemented by reference TRBV28 and TRBJ1-4, the full variable domain reads DVKVTQSSRYLVKRTGEKVFLECVQDMDHENMFWYRQDPGLGLRLIYFSYDVKMKEKGDIPEGYSVSREKKERFSLILESASTNQTSMYLCASTFSVRGESSNEKLFFGSGTQLSVL.

This sequence joins TRBV7-3 and TRBJ2-5; D gene unclear. The germline V gene has CDR1 SGHTA and CDR2 FQGTGA. V lost 3 bases and J 0 bases, leaving 11 bases between the germline ends. There are 15 residues in the CDR3. The CDR3 protein is CASSLGRQYQETQYF. The CDR3 bases are TGTGCCAGCAGCTTGGGTCGACAATACCAAGAGACCCAGTACTTC.

This rearrangement joins TRBV3-1 (or the pseudogene TRBV3-2) to TRBJ2-7; no clear D. The germline gives CDR1 LGHDT, CDR2 YNNKEL (reference sequence). CDR3 length equals 13 residues. The V end was cut by 4 bases, the J end by 0 bases, with 7 bases between. The CDR3 nucleotides read TGTGCCAGCAGCCCTCTCGGCTCCTACGAGCAGTACTTC. This codes for CASSPLGSYEQYF.

V gene TRBV6-5 combines with J gene TRBJ1-1; 11 bases are a match to TRBD1. This CDR3 contains 13 residues. Germline-derived CDR1 and CDR2 are MNHEY and SVGAGI. V gave up 5 bases and J gave up 11 bases; unmatched junction bases: 7. CDR3 residues: CASSPPGQGVAFF. In DNA, the CDR3 is TGTGCCAGCAGTCCACCGGGACAGGGGGTGGCTTTCTTT.